The 14 T cell receptor beta chains given below trace back to one sample, sequenced in a study of blood T cells in healthy people across ages. With a J-beta primer mix and a sample-barcoded 5' primer, a second PCR ran about 7 to 11 cycles. Using its own MiXCR run on the 5' RACE reads, TCRdb lists one record per CDR3 protein. The data contain approximately 830,000 distinct CDR3 sequences, 62% of them seen just once; the ten biggest clones take up about a quarter. The sequenced sample was blood. The receptors originated from a man aged 30 to 39 in good health.

This chain links TRBV7-2 with TRBJ1-4; 7 nucleotides align to TRBD1. This CDR3 has 16 residues. V was clipped by 4 bases and J by 3 bases; unmatched bases: 8. Germline lookup yields CDR1 SGHTA and CDR2 FQGNSA. DNA of the CDR3: TGTGCCAGCAGCTCTCCTAACAGGGGCGCTAATGAAAAACTGTTTTTT. It specifies CASSSPNRGANEKLFF.

The chain recombines TRBV10-3 with TRBJ2-4; D may be TRBD1 (5 bases). The DNA end favors TRBJ2-7, so the J call may be wrong. Germline CDR1 reads ENHRY; CDR2 reads SYGVKD. The length of the CDR3 is 13 residues. The CDR3 DNA sequence: TGTGCCATCAGTGGGGGCAAAGCCTACGAGCAGTACTTC. Translated, it gives CAISGGKAYEQYF.

The rearrangement uses TRBV9 and TRBJ2-2; D is perhaps TRBD2 (5 bases). Germline values: CDR1 SGDLS, CDR2 YYNGEE. The CDR3 sequence is 15 residues long. V was trimmed by 6 bases and J by 7 bases, leaving 19 bases between them. CDR3 loop: CASNKFGEMGGELFF. DNA for the CDR3: TGTGCCAGCAACAAGTTCGGGGAAATGGGCGGGGAGCTGTTTTTT.

This clonotype was seen once. Just one base apart from a much larger clone, this may be a read error. The V call is TRBV20-1, the J call TRBJ2-5; 7 nucleotides align to TRBD2. With V trimmed by 3 bases and J by 11 bases, 18 bases remained unmatched. CDR1 DFQATT and CDR2 SNEGSKA come from the germline V gene (reference sequence). The CDR3 spans 15 residues. The CDR3 sequence: CSAREGLNLYNEQYF. CDR3 DNA: TGCAGTGCTAGGGAGGGACTAAACCTTTACAATGAGCAGTACTTC.

This chain joins TRBV7-3 and TRBJ1-2; no reliable D call. The length of the CDR3 is 15 residues. CDR1 is SGHTA and CDR2 is FQGTGA in the germline V gene. Trimming left V 5 bases short and J 1 base short, with 14 bases between. The CDR3 region is CASSPAGRRNYGYTF. The CDR3 nucleotides are TGTGCCAGCAGCCCCGCGGGCCGACGTAACTATGGCTACACCTTC.

There are a few counts of this clonotype. The genes are TRBV4-1 and TRBJ1-4, with a weak D call TRBD1 (6 bases). This CDR3 contains 16 residues. V lost 1 base and J lost 4, with 13 bases in between. The V gene's germline CDR1 is MGHRA and CDR2 YSYEKL. This CDR3 reads CASSQGRRTDNEKLFF. CDR3 DNA: TGCGCCAGCAGCCAAGGGCGTCGGACAGATAATGAAAAACTGTTTTTT.

The V gene is TRBV28, the J gene TRBJ2-7; 10 positions agree with TRBD1. CDR3 size: 15 residues. The trim removed 4 bases at V and 6 bases at J, leaving 9 bases unmatched. Germline-derived CDR1 and CDR2 are MDHEN and SYDVKM. CDR3 nucleotides: TGTGCCAGCAGTTCCCTACCAAGACAGGGGGCCGAGCAGTACTTC. The encoded protein is CASSSLPRQGAEQYF.

The V and J genes are TRBV10-3 and TRBJ2-5; D is possibly TRBD1 or TRBD2 (6 bases each). TRBJ2-7 explains the end of the DNA better; the J call may be wrong. Per germline, CDR1 ENHRY and CDR2 SYGVKD. The CDR3 loop spans 15 amino acids. The CDR3 sequence is CAISPLGGSGYEQYF. The DNA of the CDR3 is TGTGCCATCAGTCCTCTAGGGGGGTCCGGCTACGAGCAGTACTTC.

This clonotype was observed many times. The rearrangement joins TRBV12-3 or TRBV12-4 to TRBJ2-2; D remains unclear. The CDR3 loop spans 14 amino acids. V was cut by 1 base and J by 3 bases, with 6 bases left in between. This chain's CDR3 is CASSLGQYTGELFF. The CDR3 region has the DNA TGTGCCAGCAGTTTAGGCCAGTACACCGGGGAGCTGTTTTTT.

The chain recombines TRBV28 with TRBJ2-7, with a weak D call TRBD1 (5 bases). Germline CDR1 MDHEN, CDR2 SYDVKM. V was clipped by 6 bases and J by 1 base, with 10 bases between them. This CDR3 is built from 13 residues. For the CDR3, the DNA is TGTGCCAGCAGGTCCACAGGTTCCTACGAGCAGTACTTC. Translating gives CASRSTGSYEQYF.

This clonotype was observed a handful of times. V usage is TRBV9 and J usage is TRBJ2-1; D call uncertain. Germline-derived CDR1 and CDR2 are SGDLS and YYNGEE. The V and J ends lost 0 bases and 0 bases respectively, with 10 bases between them. The CDR3 is 16 amino acids. CDR3 region: CASSVEFRSSYNEQFF. CDR3 nucleotide sequence: TGTGCCAGCAGCGTAGAGTTTCGGAGCTCCTACAATGAGCAGTTCTTC.

The chain uses TRBV20-1 and TRBJ1-4; tentatively, D is TRBD1 (6 bases). Trimming stripped 6 bases from V and 3 bases from J, with 20 bases between. The CDR3 contains 16 residues. Germline V gene lookup returns CDR1 DFQATT and CDR2 SNEGSKA (reference sequence). The CDR3 DNA reads as TGCAGTGCGCTGGATACAGGGTTCGGTCCTAATGAAAAACTGTTTTTT. This translates into CSALDTGFGPNEKLFF.

This clonotype was found a few times. The chain employs TRBV12-3 or TRBV12-4 and TRBJ2-1; D could derive from TRBD1 or TRBD2 (6 bases each). The CDR3 is made up of 14 amino acids. V was cut by 4 bases and J by 2 bases, with 9 bases left in between. Here the CDR3 reads CASSWGATYNEQFF. The DNA for the CDR3 is TGTGCCAGCAGTTGGGGGGCAACCTACAATGAGCAGTTCTTC.

This clonotype was counted once. The V call is TRBV20-1, the J call TRBJ2-2; D gene uncertain. Germline V gene data show CDR1 as DFQATT and CDR2 as SNEGSKA (reference sequence). The CDR3 contains 13 residues. Trimming took 1 base from V and 4 from J, leaving 7 bases between them. DNA of the CDR3: TGCAGTGCTAGAGTAGGGTTCACCGGGGAGCTGTTTTTT. It encodes CSARVGFTGELFF.